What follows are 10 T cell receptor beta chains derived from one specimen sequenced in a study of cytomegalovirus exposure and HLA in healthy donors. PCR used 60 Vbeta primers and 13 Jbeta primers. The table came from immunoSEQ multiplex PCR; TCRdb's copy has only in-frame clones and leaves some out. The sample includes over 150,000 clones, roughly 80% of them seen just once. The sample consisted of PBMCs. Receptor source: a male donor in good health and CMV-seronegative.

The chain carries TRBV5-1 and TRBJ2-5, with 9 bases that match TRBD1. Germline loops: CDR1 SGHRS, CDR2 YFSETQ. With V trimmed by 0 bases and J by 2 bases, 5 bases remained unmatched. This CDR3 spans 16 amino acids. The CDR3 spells CASSLGPGQGQETQYF. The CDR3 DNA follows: TGCGCCAGCAGCTTGGGGCCGGGACAGGGTCAAGAGACCCAGTACTTC.

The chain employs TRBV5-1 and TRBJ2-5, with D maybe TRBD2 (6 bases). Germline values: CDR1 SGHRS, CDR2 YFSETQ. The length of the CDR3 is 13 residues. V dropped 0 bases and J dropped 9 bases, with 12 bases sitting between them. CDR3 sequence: CASSLEGGEAQYF. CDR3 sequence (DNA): TGCGCCAGCAGCTTGGAGGGTGGGGAGGCCCAGTACTTC.

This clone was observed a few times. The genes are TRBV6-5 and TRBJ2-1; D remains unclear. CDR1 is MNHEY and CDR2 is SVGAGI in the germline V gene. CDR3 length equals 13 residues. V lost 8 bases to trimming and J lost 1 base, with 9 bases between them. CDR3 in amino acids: CASLSWSYNEQFF. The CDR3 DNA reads TGTGCCAGCCTAAGCTGGTCCTACAATGAGCAGTTCTTC.

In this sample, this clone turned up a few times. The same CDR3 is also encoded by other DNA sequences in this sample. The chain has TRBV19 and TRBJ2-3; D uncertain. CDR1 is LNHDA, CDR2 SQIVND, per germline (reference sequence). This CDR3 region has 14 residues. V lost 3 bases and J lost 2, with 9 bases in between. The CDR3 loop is CASSISGSTDTQYF. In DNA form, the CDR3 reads TGTGCCAGTAGTATTTCAGGCTCCACAGATACGCAGTATTTT.

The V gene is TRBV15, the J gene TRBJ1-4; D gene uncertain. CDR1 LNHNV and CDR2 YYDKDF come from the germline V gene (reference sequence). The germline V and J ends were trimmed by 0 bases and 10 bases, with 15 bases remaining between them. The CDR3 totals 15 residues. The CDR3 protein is CATSRDLEITGKLFF. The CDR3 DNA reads TGTGCCACCAGCAGAGATTTGGAAATTACGGGAAAACTGTTTTTT.

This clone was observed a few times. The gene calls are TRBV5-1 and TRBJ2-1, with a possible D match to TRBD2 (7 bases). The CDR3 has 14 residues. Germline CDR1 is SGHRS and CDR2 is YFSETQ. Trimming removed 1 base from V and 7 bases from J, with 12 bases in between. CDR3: CASSLRSGTNEQFF. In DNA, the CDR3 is TGCGCCAGCAGCTTGCGGAGCGGGACAAATGAGCAGTTCTTC. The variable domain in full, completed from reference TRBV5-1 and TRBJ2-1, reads KAGVTQTPRYLIKTRGQQVTLSCSPISGHRSVSWYQQTPGQGLQFLFEYFSETQRNKGNFPGRFSGRQFSNSRSEMNVSTLELGDSALYLCASSLRSGTNEQFFGPGTRLTVL.

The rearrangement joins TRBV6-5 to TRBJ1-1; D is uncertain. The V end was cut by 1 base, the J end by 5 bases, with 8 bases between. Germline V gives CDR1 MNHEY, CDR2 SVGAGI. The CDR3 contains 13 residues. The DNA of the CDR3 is TGTGCCAGCAGTTACTGGGGAGGGACTGAAGCTTTCTTT. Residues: CASSYWGGTEAFF.

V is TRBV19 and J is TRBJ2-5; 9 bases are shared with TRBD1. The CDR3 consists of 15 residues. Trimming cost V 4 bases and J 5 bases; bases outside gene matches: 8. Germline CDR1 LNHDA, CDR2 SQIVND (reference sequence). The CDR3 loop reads CASSTTGGLQETQYF. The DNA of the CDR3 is TGTGCCAGTAGTACTACAGGGGGCTTGCAGGAGACCCAGTACTTC.

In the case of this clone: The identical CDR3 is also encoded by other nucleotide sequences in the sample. The CDR3 loop reads CASSLARGSTEAFF. The CDR3 DNA sequence: TGTGCCAGCAGCTTAGCGCGGGGAAGCACTGAAGCTTTCTTT. The gene calls are TRBV7-2 and TRBJ1-1; D not certain. The CDR3 is 14 residues long. Looked up from germline, CDR1 is SGHTA and CDR2 is FQGNSA. V was shortened by 0 bases and J by 4 bases, with 9 bases between the two germline ends.

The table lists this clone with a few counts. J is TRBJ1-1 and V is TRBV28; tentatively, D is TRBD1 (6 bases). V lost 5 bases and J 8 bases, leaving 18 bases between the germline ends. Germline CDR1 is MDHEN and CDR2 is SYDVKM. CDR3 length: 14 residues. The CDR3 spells CASSLTGSLLEAFF. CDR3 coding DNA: TGTGCCAGCAGTCTAACAGGGTCCCTTTTAGAAGCTTTCTTT.